This record looks at one T cell receptor (beta chain) sequence and its context. Its specific antigen is unknown. Base-call qualities are not available, and no considerably larger clone is one nucleotide away. Expansion of CD8+CD57+ cells had been shown by flow cytometry in the patients chosen for sequencing. Every patient had severe acquired aplastic anemia, diagnosed using the International Study of Aplastic Anemia and Agranulocytosis and Camitta criteria. Patients had received no therapy at the time of blood sampling. The study deep-sequenced TCR repertoires of sorted CD4+ and CD8+ blood T cells from severe aplastic anemia patients and healthy subjects. Patients were enrolled in the USA under clinicaltrials.gov protocols 00001620, 01623167, 00001397, 00071045, 00081523 and 00961064. Ficoll-Paque density gradient centrifugation was used to isolate peripheral blood mononuclear cells. Before DNA was extracted, CD4+ and CD8+ T cells were sorted using either FACS or magnetic beads.

This sample is drawn from a study of CD8+CD57+ T cells in acquired aplastic anemia (dated by TCRdb to between 2017 and 2018). Regarding the research as a whole: On average, sorted CD4+ and CD8+ cells yielded around 3.5 ug of extracted DNA, with a range of roughly 0.17 to 27.4 ug. A CD8+CD57+ expansion meant a frequency higher than the mean frequency seen in healthy subjects.

Study-level results and caveats: Between patients and healthy controls, no significant difference in CD8+ Simpson's diversity was found (P=0.060). Approximately 31 CD8+ CDR3 sequences were found in both patients and controls but appeared to be highly expressed in patients and within the immunodominant clones of the patients.

Genomic DNA was used as template for profiling of TCR beta VDJ combinations and CDR3 sequences. An Illumina HiSeq 2000 was the platform used for TCR repertoire sequencing. As for the authors' bioinformatics: TRBV/TRBJ rearrangement plots, CDR3 size and DJ length profiles, and Simpson's diversity index were used to assess repertoires. The most abundant DNA sequence in the deep sequencing data was defined as the immunodominant clone. CDR3 amino acid sequences were checked for sharing between subjects and were compared against published repertoires and the VDJdb database. TCRdb cleaned the public reads at Q25 with fastp, built clones with MiXCR and kept in-frame beta chains. Each entry merges the rows of one CDR3 protein and shows their most common DNA and genes. In this record, the V and J calls reflect TCRdb's handling and not the investigators' own analysis. Here the sample has 250,000 to 350,000 distinct CDR3 sequences; around three fifths occur a single time. The ten largest clones take up around 1.2% of the sample.

From cysteine to phenylalanine, the CDR3 is 13 amino acids long. The sequence is cut down to CDR3 DNA, 39 bases in frame from base 1. Looking up the germline V gene (reference sequence) yields CDR1 LNHDA and CDR2 SQIVND. The germline ends are 9 bases apart after V is trimmed by 5 bases and J by 4 bases. The specimen sequenced was sorted CD4+, CD8+, or CD8+CD57+ T cells (not recorded which) from PBMCs. This receptor was taken from a human donor with aplastic anemia. The V and J genes are TRBV19 and TRBJ1-3; no confident D gene assignment can be made. The DNA sequence is TGTGCCAGTAGTGTCAGTGACGGAAACACCATATATTTT. Its translation is CASSVSDGNTIYF.